This TCR beta chain was retrieved from a study of cytomegalovirus exposure and HLA in healthy donors. Across the whole study: Earlier, 95 million to 130 million unique TCR beta sequences were recovered from about 179 million T cells by an analysis. The Caucasian-associated ancestry cluster held 65% to 90% of some 420 genotyped donors. Overall study results and limits: The authors later linked a missense DCLRE1C variant to TCR beta V- and J-gene trimming. It is likely that the observed cluster of highly shared sequence variants was a sequencing artifact.

This CDR3 has 13 residues. Germline lookup yields CDR1 SGDLS and CDR2 YYNGEE. The ends lost 3 bases at V and 7 bases at J; junction bases unmatched: 3. Remarks on this clone: Its specificity is not known.

It was with 60 Vbeta and 13 Jbeta primers that the PCR ran. Measured with immunoSEQ multiplex PCR; TCRdb has only the in-frame clones, and not every one. The sample has around 150,000 clones, roughly 85% seen once; the top ten hold about 2.1%. The sequenced material came from PBMCs. The chain has TRBV9 and TRBJ2-2, with 7 positions matching TRBD2. The clonotype originates from a man aged 18-30 years in good health and CMV-seropositive. CDR3 protein: CASSETGGGELFF. CDR3 DNA sequence: TGTGCCAGCAGCGAGACGGGAGGCGGGGAGCTGTTTTTT.